Described below is a single T cell receptor beta chain sequence and its context. Per the original data handling: Reference gene primer amplification in the assay estimated nucleated cell counts. Only in-frame clones appear in the TCRdb table, and some are missing; sequencing was by immunoSEQ multiplex PCR. D and trimming come from the DNA, and the V and J calls and clone size come from that table. The profile shows over 450,000 clones, 85% to 90% of them singletons. The data derive from a study of blood T cell repertoires in COVID-19. For the study at large: In each case, the material was cDNA or gDNA derived from T cells, B-cell-depleted T cells, or PBMCs.

Seattle participants joined during active infection and were tracked over time. Germline V lookup: CDR1 MDHEN, CDR2 SYDVKM. Trimming left V 2 bases short and J 1 base short, with 12 bases between. The CDR3 loop spans 16 amino acids. This TCR came from a woman in her fifties or sixties with COVID-19, enrolled during active disease. Sequences were obtained from peripheral blood. The V and J genes are TRBV28 and TRBJ1-5; TRBD1 might be the D (5 bases). In DNA form, the CDR3 reads TGTGCCAGCAGTTTAGTACCAGGGCAGAGCAATCAGCCCCAGCATTTT. Its translation: CASSLVPGQSNQPQHF.